This T cell receptor beta chain was found in a study of PD-L1 blockade in urothelial cancer. Study as a whole: Researchers looked at the blood 3 weeks (second dose) and 6 weeks after treatment began.

As for time point: pretreatment peripheral blood. Germline V gene data show CDR1 as SGHRS and CDR2 as YFSETQ. Trimming pared 0 bases from V and 0 bases from J, leaving 9 bases between. This CDR3 region has 15 residues. Clones were read by immunoSEQ multiplex PCR, and TCRdb kept only the in-frame ones, dropping some. The profile shows tens of thousands of clones, around 79% of them singletons. This clone was recorded many times. This receptor was taken from a man aged 70 or older with urothelial cancer. The chain links TRBV5-1 to TRBJ1-1; maybe TRBD1 (5 bases). The sequenced sample was PBMCs, obtained around atezolizumab (anti-PD-L1) treatment. The CDR3 region has the DNA TGCGCCAGCAGCTTGGGAGACAGTGTGAACACTGAAGCTTTCTTT. Encoded protein: CASSLGDSVNTEAFF.